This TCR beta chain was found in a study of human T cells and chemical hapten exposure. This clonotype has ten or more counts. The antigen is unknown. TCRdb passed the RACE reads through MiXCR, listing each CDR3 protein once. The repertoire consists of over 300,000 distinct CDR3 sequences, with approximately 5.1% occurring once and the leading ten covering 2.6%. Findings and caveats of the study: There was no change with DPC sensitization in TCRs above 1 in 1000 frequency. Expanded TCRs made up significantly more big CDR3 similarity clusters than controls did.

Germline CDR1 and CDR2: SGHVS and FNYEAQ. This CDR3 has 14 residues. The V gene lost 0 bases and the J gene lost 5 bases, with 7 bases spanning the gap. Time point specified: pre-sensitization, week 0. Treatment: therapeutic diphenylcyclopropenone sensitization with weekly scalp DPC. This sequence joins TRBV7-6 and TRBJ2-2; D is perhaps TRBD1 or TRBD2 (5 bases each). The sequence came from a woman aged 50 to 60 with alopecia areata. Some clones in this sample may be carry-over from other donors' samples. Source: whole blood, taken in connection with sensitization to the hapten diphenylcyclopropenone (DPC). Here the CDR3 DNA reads TGTGCCAGCAGCTTAGCCGGGGCGACCGGGGAGCTGTTTTTT. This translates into CASSLAGATGELFF.